This T cell receptor (beta chain) is drawn from a study of T cells in Graves' hyperthyroidism and ophthalmopathy. Study-wide results and caveats: Blood also showed most of the thyroid clonotypes that were expanded above 0.001. Prediction of ophthalmopathy progression came a median around 6.1 months pre-onset.

This clonotype was observed many times. Its specificity is unknown. Roughly 10 ml of fresh peripheral blood supplied the PBMCs. Amplification yielded TCR beta CDR3 regions, with RNA transcripts as the source. HTBI primers were employed in a first-round RT-PCR of the TCR CDR3. TCRdb reprocessed the multiplex PCR reads via MiXCR and lists one record per CDR3 protein. The repertoire holds about 360,000 distinct CDR3 sequences, with around 14% as singletons. CDR3 length: 14 amino acids. CDR1 is MDHEN and CDR2 is SYDVKM in the germline V gene. V lost 5 bases and J lost 10; bases outside the gene matches: 5. The genes are TRBV28 and TRBJ2-1, with 13 bases identical to TRBD2. The clonotype comes from a woman under 30 with Graves' hyperthyroidism. Sequencing was performed on blood. CDR3 sequence: CASSSRTSGGEQFF. The CDR3 DNA reads as TGTGCCAGCAGTAGCAGGACTAGCGGGGGAGAGCAGTTCTTC.